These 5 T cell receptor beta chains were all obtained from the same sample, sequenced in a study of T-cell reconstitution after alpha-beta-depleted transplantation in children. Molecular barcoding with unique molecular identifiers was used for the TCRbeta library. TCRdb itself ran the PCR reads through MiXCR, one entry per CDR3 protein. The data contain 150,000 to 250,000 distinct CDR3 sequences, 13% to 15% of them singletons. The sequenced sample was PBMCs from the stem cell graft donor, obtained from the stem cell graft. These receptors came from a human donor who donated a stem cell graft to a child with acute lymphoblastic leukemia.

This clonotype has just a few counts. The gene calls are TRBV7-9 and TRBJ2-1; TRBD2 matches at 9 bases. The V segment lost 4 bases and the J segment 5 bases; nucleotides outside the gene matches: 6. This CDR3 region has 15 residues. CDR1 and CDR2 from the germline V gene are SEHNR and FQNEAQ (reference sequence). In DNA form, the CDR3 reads TGTGCCAGCAGCTCGTATAGCGGGAGCCACAATGAGCAGTTCTTC. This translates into CASSSYSGSHNEQFF.

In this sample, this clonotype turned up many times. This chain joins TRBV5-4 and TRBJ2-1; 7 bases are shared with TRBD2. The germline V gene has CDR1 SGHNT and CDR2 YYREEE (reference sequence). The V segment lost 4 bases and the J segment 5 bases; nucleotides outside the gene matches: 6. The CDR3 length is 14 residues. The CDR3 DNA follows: TGTGCCAGCAGCCGAAACGCGGGAGACAATGAGCAGTTCTTC. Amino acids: CASSRNAGDNEQFF.

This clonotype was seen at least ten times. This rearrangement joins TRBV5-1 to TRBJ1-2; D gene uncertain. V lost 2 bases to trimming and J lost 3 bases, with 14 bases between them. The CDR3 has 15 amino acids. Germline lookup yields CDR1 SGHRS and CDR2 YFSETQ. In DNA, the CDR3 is TGCGCCAGCAGCTTAGCCGCAGAGGCTTACTATGGCTACACCTTC. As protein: CASSLAAEAYYGYTF.

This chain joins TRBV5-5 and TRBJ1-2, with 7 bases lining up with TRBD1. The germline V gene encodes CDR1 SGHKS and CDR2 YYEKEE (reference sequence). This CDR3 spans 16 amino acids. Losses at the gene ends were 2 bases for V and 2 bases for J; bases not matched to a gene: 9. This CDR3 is CASSLMHPGQNYGYTF. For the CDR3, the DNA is TGTGCCAGCAGCTTAATGCACCCGGGACAGAACTATGGCTACACCTTC. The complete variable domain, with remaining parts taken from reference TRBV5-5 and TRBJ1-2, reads DAGVTQSPTHLIKTRGQQVTLRCSPISGHKSVSWYQQVLGQGPQFIFQYYEKEERGRGNFPDRFSARQFPNYSSELNVNALLLGDSALYLCASSLMHPGQNYGYTFGSGTRLTVV.

The CDR3 sequence: CASSPRRTADNEQFF. The CDR3 DNA is TGTGCCAGCAGCCCGCGAAGGACAGCGGACAATGAGCAGTTCTTC. The V gene is TRBV11-2, the J gene TRBJ2-1, with D possibly TRBD1 on 6 matching bases. With 5 bases removed from V and 5 bases from J, the gap between germline ends came to 16 bases. The germline CDR1 and CDR2 sequences are SGHAT and FQNNGV. This CDR3 has 15 amino acids.